The rows below give T cell receptor beta chains drawn from one sample of a study of post-analysis software for immune sequencing data. TCRdb ran MiXCR on the PCR reads and lists one entry per CDR3 protein. Counted here are over 700,000 distinct CDR3 sequences, about 32% occurring once; the ten biggest clones make up around 0.55%. The sample consisted of blood. These TCRs come from a girl under 18 with multiple sclerosis. CDR3s include the opening cysteine and the closing phenylalanine or tryptophan. Fields, in order: CDR3 DNA, CDR3 protein, V gene, J gene, D gene, clone size. A D gene is named only where the DNA matches it firmly. Clone size is stated in some rows and not others, as once, few, many or a class when expanded.

CDR3 DNA: TGCAGTGCTAGAGGGGGAGCGGGAGTGAGAAATGAGCAGTTCTTC; CDR3 protein: CSARGGAGVRNEQFF; V gene: TRBV20-1; J gene: TRBJ2-1; D gene: TRBD2; clone size: few
CDR3 DNA: TGTGCCAGCAGGAGGGACAGCCAAGAGACCCAGTACTTC; CDR3 protein: CASRRDSQETQYF; V gene: TRBV12-3/TRBV12-4; J gene: TRBJ2-5; D gene: TRBD1; clone size: many
CDR3 DNA: TGTGCCAGCACTCCTCCCAGGGGGGGGAGCACTGAAGCTTTCTTT; CDR3 protein: CASTPPRGGSTEAFF; V gene: TRBV12-3/TRBV12-4; J gene: TRBJ1-1; D gene: TRBD1; clone size: -
CDR3 DNA: TGCGCCAGCAGCTCGGGGACAGGGGCTCTCGGGGATACGCAGTATTTT; CDR3 protein: CASSSGTGALGDTQYF; V gene: TRBV5-1; J gene: TRBJ2-3; D gene: TRBD1; clone size: -
CDR3 DNA: TGTGCCAGCAGTTTAGTTTCTCAGACCCAGCATTTT; CDR3 protein: CASSLVSQTQHF; V gene: TRBV12-3/TRBV12-4; J gene: TRBJ1-5; D gene: -; clone size: -
CDR3 DNA: TGTGCCACCGGGAGGGGTAGCGGCGAGCAGTACTTC; CDR3 protein: CATGRGSGEQYF; V gene: TRBV6-5; J gene: TRBJ2-7; D gene: TRBD2; clone size: -
CDR3 DNA: TGTGCCAGCAGCCAATTGACCTGGGCGCAGGGCGGGGGCAATCAGCCCCAGCATTTT; CDR3 protein: CASSQLTWAQGGGNQPQHF; V gene: TRBV4-2; J gene: TRBJ1-5; D gene: -; clone size: few
CDR3 DNA: TGTGCCAGCAGTGACGACAGGGGGAGCGAGCAGTACTTC; CDR3 protein: CASSDDRGSEQYF; V gene: TRBV25-1; J gene: TRBJ2-7; D gene: TRBD1; clone size: -
CDR3 DNA: TGCGCCAGCAGCCGAAAACTAGCGGGGGATTACAATGAGCAGTTCTTC; CDR3 protein: CASSRKLAGDYNEQFF; V gene: TRBV4-3; J gene: TRBJ2-1; D gene: TRBD2; clone size: many
CDR3 DNA: TGTGCCAGCAGCTATCCAGGACAGGGAGGAGGCGAGCAGTACTTC; CDR3 protein: CASSYPGQGGGEQYF; V gene: TRBV7-9; J gene: TRBJ2-7; D gene: TRBD1; clone size: -
CDR3 DNA: TGTGCCAGCAGTAGCATATTGGGACAGGGAGGAGAGGGGGAAAAACTGTTTTTT; CDR3 protein: CASSSILGQGGEGEKLFF; V gene: TRBV27; J gene: TRBJ1-4; D gene: TRBD1; clone size: -
CDR3 DNA: TGCAGTGCTAGAGGGGGGGGCGGGACAGGGTCCTCTGGGGCCAACGTCCTGACTTTC; CDR3 protein: CSARGGGGTGSSGANVLTF; V gene: TRBV20-1; J gene: TRBJ2-6; D gene: TRBD1; clone size: -
CDR3 DNA: TGTGCCAGCAGTTTATTGGACACTAACTATGGCTACACCTTC; CDR3 protein: CASSLLDTNYGYTF; V gene: TRBV27; J gene: TRBJ1-2; D gene: -; clone size: -
CDR3 DNA: TGCAGTGCTAGAGATTTCTCACGGTCCCATGGCTACACCTTC; CDR3 protein: CSARDFSRSHGYTF; V gene: TRBV20-1; J gene: TRBJ1-2; D gene: -; clone size: -
CDR3 DNA: TGTGCCAGCAGCCCCTTGGCCTCCCTCAATGAGCAGTACTTC; CDR3 protein: CASSPLASLNEQYF; V gene: TRBV12-3/TRBV12-4; J gene: TRBJ2-5; D gene: -; clone size: -
CDR3 DNA: TGCAGTGCTAGTGGGTTGGCCCCCGGCGGCTCCTACGGGCAGTACTTC; CDR3 protein: CSASGLAPGGSYGQYF; V gene: TRBV20-1; J gene: TRBJ2-7; D gene: -; clone size: -
CDR3 DNA: TGCGCCAGCAGCCAAGATAGGTTAGGAAACTCCTACGAGCAGTACTTC; CDR3 protein: CASSQDRLGNSYEQYF; V gene: TRBV4-3; J gene: TRBJ2-7; D gene: -; clone size: -
CDR3 DNA: TGTGCCAGCTCACCACTCGCAGGGGAGACCTACGAGCAGTACTTC; CDR3 protein: CASSPLAGETYEQYF; V gene: TRBV18; J gene: TRBJ2-7; D gene: -; clone size: -
CDR3 DNA: TGCGCCAGCAGCTTATTAGGCGGAGTGAACACTGAAGCTTTCTTT; CDR3 protein: CASSLLGGVNTEAFF; V gene: TRBV5-1; J gene: TRBJ1-1; D gene: -; clone size: few
CDR3 DNA: TGTGCCAGCAGCTTATCAGACGGGACCCTCCACTTT; CDR3 protein: CASSLSDGTLHF; V gene: TRBV7-2; J gene: TRBJ1-6; D gene: -; clone size: -
CDR3 DNA: TGTGCCAGCAGTTTCCCTCGATCGACAGGGGCATGGAGTAGAGATACGCAGTATTTT; CDR3 protein: CASSFPRSTGAWSRDTQYF; V gene: TRBV28; J gene: TRBJ2-3; D gene: TRBD1; clone size: -
CDR3 DNA: TGTGCCAGTAGTATATGGGGCAGCACAGATACGCAGTATTTT; CDR3 protein: CASSIWGSTDTQYF; V gene: TRBV19; J gene: TRBJ2-3; D gene: -; clone size: -
CDR3 DNA: TGTGCCAGCTCAGAGGGGGACAATCAGCCCCAGCATTTT; CDR3 protein: CASSEGDNQPQHF; V gene: TRBV6-7; J gene: TRBJ1-5; D gene: -; clone size: -
CDR3 DNA: TGCGCCAGCAGTACAGGGCAAGGGAACTATGGCTACACCTTC; CDR3 protein: CASSTGQGNYGYTF; V gene: TRBV4-1; J gene: TRBJ1-2; D gene: -; clone size: few
CDR3 DNA: TGCGCCAGCAGCCAAGAATTTAGGGGCTACGAGCAGTACTTC; CDR3 protein: CASSQEFRGYEQYF; V gene: TRBV4-3; J gene: TRBJ2-7; D gene: -; clone size: -
CDR3 DNA: TGTGCCAGCTCACCCCCGCGGAACACAGATACGCAGTATTTT; CDR3 protein: CASSPPRNTDTQYF; V gene: TRBV2; J gene: TRBJ2-3; D gene: -; clone size: -
CDR3 DNA: TGTGCCAGCAGACGGACAAGCCCAGAGACCCAGTACTTC; CDR3 protein: CASRRTSPETQYF; V gene: TRBV27; J gene: TRBJ2-5; D gene: -; clone size: -
CDR3 DNA: TGCAGCGGCAGTGAGACTACGACGGGGGAGCAGTACTTC; CDR3 protein: CSGSETTTGEQYF; V gene: TRBV29-1; J gene: TRBJ2-7; D gene: -; clone size: few
CDR3 DNA: TGTGCCAGCAGCTTATCGGGATCGGATCAGCCCCAGCATTTT; CDR3 protein: CASSLSGSDQPQHF; V gene: TRBV7-9; J gene: TRBJ1-5; D gene: -; clone size: -